This T cell receptor beta chain was documented in a study of cytomegalovirus exposure and HLA in healthy donors. Study-level results: Clonal expansion, a later analysis showed, was greater in HLA-associated TCR beta chains than in equally common others.

V was trimmed by 1 base and J by 4 bases, leaving 6 bases between them. This CDR3 spans 13 amino acids. CDR1 and CDR2 from the germline V gene are LNHNV and YYDKDF (reference sequence). As concerns this clone: Its antigen is currently unknown.

PCR used 60 Vbeta primers and 13 Jbeta primers. The method was immunoSEQ multiplex PCR; TCRdb's version includes in-frame clones alone and lacks a portion of them. This table holds about 220,000 clones, 82% found once. The rearrangement joins TRBV15 to TRBJ2-3, with D uncertain. The specimen sequenced was PBMCs. This receptor was taken from a woman between 40 and 50 years old in good health and CMV-seropositive. CDR3 sequence: CATSRGQADTQYF. CDR3 nucleotides: TGTGCCACCAGCAGAGGCCAGGCAGATACGCAGTATTTT.